These 20 T cell receptor beta chains originate from one sample sequenced in a study of Ad26.COV2.S vaccination and SARS-CoV-2 variants. Treatment denoted: roughly 20 received Ad26.COV2.S at low or high dose, single or two shots; roughly five received placebo; per-sample allocation not given. All samples were drawn on day 63, counting from the first vaccine or placebo injection. Assay used: immunoSEQ multiplex PCR; TCRdb lists only in-frame clones, some missing. The sample shows about 400,000 clones, about nine tenths of them seen only once. The starting material was peripheral blood, obtained in a trial of Ad26.COV2.S vaccine versus placebo. These TCRs come from a person aged 18 to 65 who received the Ad26.COV2.S COVID-19 vaccine or a placebo.

The gene calls are TRBV5-1 and TRBJ2-7; 11 bases align to TRBD2. This CDR3 has 16 amino acids. The J segment lost 7 bases and the V segment lost 4 bases, leaving 13 bases of the junction unmatched. The germline CDR1 and CDR2 sequences are SGHRS and YFSETQ. CDR3 amino acids: CASSPSSGGAIREQYF. CDR3 nucleotides: TGCGCCAGCAGCCCAAGTAGCGGGGGGGCGATTAGGGAGCAGTACTTC. The whole variable domain, filled in from reference TRBV5-1 and TRBJ2-7, reads KAGVTQTPRYLIKTRGQQVTLSCSPISGHRSVSWYQQTPGQGLQFLFEYFSETQRNKGNFPGRFSGRQFSNSRSEMNVSTLELGDSALYLCASSPSSGGAIREQYFGPGTRLTVT.

This clone has only a few counts. The chain is built from TRBV7-8 and TRBJ1-5; the D is unclear. Germline CDR1 SGHVS, CDR2 FQNEAQ. The CDR3 has 15 amino acids. Trimming shortened V by 2 bases and J by 4 bases, and 12 bases separated the two germline ends. Here the CDR3 DNA reads TGTGCCAGCAGCTTACGGGAGGCGGGGAATCAGCCCCAGCATTTT. Its protein is CASSLREAGNQPQHF.

The chain is built from TRBV28 and TRBJ1-6; D gene unclear. Trimming left V 1 base short and J 3 bases short, with 7 bases between. The germline CDR1 and CDR2 sequences are MDHEN and SYDVKM. This CDR3 region has 15 residues. CDR3 nucleotide sequence: TGTGCCAGCAGTTTATCGGGAGTCTATAATTCACCCCTCCACTTT. Translated, it gives CASSLSGVYNSPLHF.

This clone was detected many times. The CDR3 protein is CASSQCQPQHF. The CDR3 nucleotides read TGCGCCAGCAGTCAATGCCAGCCCCAGCATTTT. The gene calls are TRBV23-1 and TRBJ1-5; unclear D gene. TRBV23-1 is an ORF, and what it does is uncertain. This CDR3 spans 11 amino acids. The germline V and J ends were trimmed by 1 base and 7 bases, with 2 bases remaining between them.

This chain links TRBV27 with TRBJ2-7, with 7 nucleotides matching TRBD2. Germline V CDR1 and CDR2: MNHEY, SMNVEV (reference sequence). CDR3 length: 15 residues. V shed 2 bases, J shed 4 bases, and the junction held 8 bases outside the gene matches. DNA of the CDR3: TGTGCCAGCAGTTTAGCTAGCGGAGCTACGTACGAGCAGTACTTC. Amino acids: CASSLASGATYEQYF.

This chain joins TRBV27 and TRBJ2-2; no reliable D call. Germline CDR1 reads MNHEY; CDR2 reads SMNVEV (reference sequence). This CDR3 spans 15 amino acids. Trimming pared 1 base from V and 3 bases from J, leaving 9 bases between. The CDR3 is CASSLLGIDTGELFF. The CDR3 bases are TGTGCCAGCAGTTTATTGGGAATCGACACCGGGGAGCTGTTTTTT.

Only a few counts were recorded for this clone. This chain connects TRBV10-1 to TRBJ1-1; 12 nucleotides line up with TRBD1. Trimming cost V 4 bases and J 4 bases; bases outside gene matches: 4. CDR3 size: 15 residues. Germline CDR1 and CDR2: WNHNN and SYGVQD (reference sequence). In DNA form, the CDR3 reads TGCGCCAGCAGTGCTGGGACAGGGGGCCTCACTGAAGCTTTCTTT. This gives the protein CASSAGTGGLTEAFF.

The V gene is TRBV6-5, the J gene TRBJ2-7; no firm D call. This CDR3 is built from 12 residues. Germline values: CDR1 MNHEY, CDR2 SVGAGI. V was clipped by 0 bases and J by 8 bases, with 8 bases between them. DNA of the CDR3: TGTGCCAGCAGTTACTCAGGCCTGAAGCAGTACTTC. Amino acids: CASSYSGLKQYF.

The chain joins TRBV7-9 to TRBJ1-1; no clear D gene. The CDR3 is 13 residues long. Germline V lookup: CDR1 SEHNR, CDR2 FQNEAQ (reference sequence). V shed 5 bases and J shed 3 bases, with 10 bases lying between them. The CDR3 DNA is TGTGCCAGCAGCCTGGACCTCTACACTGAAGCTTTCTTT. This encodes CASSLDLYTEAFF.

J is TRBJ2-7 and V is TRBV7-8; a weak D match, TRBD1 (6 bases). Germline V gives CDR1 SGHVS, CDR2 FQNEAQ. Trimming shortened V by 6 bases and J by 4 bases, and 22 bases separated the two germline ends. The CDR3 consists of 16 residues. The CDR3 coding sequence is TGTGCCAGCAGTCTATTCCGGGACACTAAGGGATACGAGCAGTACTTC. This translates into CASSLFRDTKGYEQYF.

The V gene is TRBV9, the J gene TRBJ2-1, with unresolved D. The CDR3 runs to 14 residues. V lost 0 bases, J lost 6 bases, and 10 bases lay in between. Germline lookup yields CDR1 SGDLS and CDR2 YYNGEE. This CDR3 reads CASSVVPGSNEQFF. Written as DNA, the CDR3 is TGTGCCAGCAGCGTAGTCCCAGGTTCCAATGAGCAGTTCTTC.

This chain joins TRBV6-2 or TRBV6-3 and TRBJ2-3; TRBD2 aligns across 7 bases. CDR1 and CDR2 from the germline V gene are MNHEY and SVGEGT. J lost 4 bases, V lost 3 bases, and 10 bases had no gene match. This CDR3 has 16 amino acids. CDR3 region: CASSYSGLLIPDTQYF. CDR3 bases: TGTGCCAGCAGTTATTCGGGACTATTAATCCCAGATACGCAGTATTTT.

The chain combines TRBV10-3 with TRBJ2-5; the D gene could be TRBD1 or TRBD2 (5 bases each). Germline CDR1 and CDR2: ENHRY and SYGVKD. The ends were cut back, 4 bases at V and 1 base at J, with 7 bases in the middle. The CDR3 spans 13 residues. CDR3 sequence reads: CAISGDLQETQYF. The CDR3 DNA reads as TGTGCCATCAGTGGGGACCTCCAAGAGACCCAGTACTTC.

The CDR3 sequence: CASSGQVPLAANEQFF. The CDR3 nucleotides are TGTGCCAGCAGCGGGCAAGTCCCACTAGCGGCCAATGAGCAGTTCTTC. The chain uses TRBV9 and TRBJ2-1, with 8 nucleotides matching TRBD2. The CDR3 sequence is 16 residues long. Germline V lookup: CDR1 SGDLS, CDR2 YYNGEE. V trimming: 3 bases; J trimming: 6 bases; junction bases outside the gene matches: 11.

This chain connects TRBV21-1 to TRBJ2-2; TRBD2 is the table's D call, not checked against the DNA. TRBV21-1 is a known pseudogene. The length of the CDR3 is 18 residues. The CDR3 protein is CASSNRRPSGGSTGELFF. The CDR3 bases are TGTGCCAGCAGCAACCGCCGCCCTAGCGGGGGTAGCACCGGGGAGCTGTTTTTT.

The J gene is TRBJ2-3, the V gene TRBV7-2, with D unresolved. Germline V CDR1 and CDR2: SGHTA, FQGNSA. Between the trimmed V and J ends, which lost 1 base and 3 bases, there was a span of 14 bases. The CDR3 runs to 16 residues. In DNA form, the CDR3 reads TGTGCCAGCAGCTTAGAACCCAGGATAAAAACAGATACGCAGTATTTT. Its protein product is CASSLEPRIKTDTQYF.

This clone was seen only a few times. The chain combines TRBV29-1 with TRBJ1-5, with D hard to call. This CDR3 region has 13 residues. Germline CDR1 SQVTM, CDR2 ANQGSEA. Trimming stripped 2 bases from V and 6 bases from J, with 11 bases between. CDR3 DNA sequence: TGCAGCGTTGAAAGCAGAACGGGTCAGCCCCAGCATTTT. It is translated as CSVESRTGQPQHF.

The V gene is TRBV7-2, the J gene TRBJ2-1, with D possibly called TRBD1 or TRBD2 (6 bases each). V gave up 1 base and J gave up 3 bases, with 22 bases separating them. The CDR3 is 19 residues long. Germline loops: CDR1 SGHTA, CDR2 FQGNSA. For the CDR3, the DNA is TGTGCCAGCAGCTTAGACGTGGTCGGGGGCCGCCCCTACTACAATGAGCAGTTCTTC. It yields the protein CASSLDVVGGRPYYNEQFF.

The CDR3 nucleotides read TGCGCCAGCAGCAGTCAAGCGGGGACCACAGATACGCAGTATTTT. Protein: CASSSQAGTTDTQYF. V usage is TRBV5-1 and J usage is TRBJ2-3, with TRBD2 matching 7 bases. V trimming: 4 bases; J trimming: 2 bases; junction bases outside the gene matches: 7. The CDR3 consists of 15 residues. The germline V gene encodes CDR1 SGHRS and CDR2 YFSETQ.

The chain couples TRBV6-1 to TRBJ2-1; tentatively, D is TRBD2 (7 bases). V shed 3 bases and J shed 10 bases, with 16 bases lying between them. This CDR3 is 14 amino acids long. Germline CDR1 and CDR2: MNHNS and SASEGT. This CDR3 is CASSESGGPREQFF. The CDR3 nucleotides read TGTGCCAGCAGTGAGTCCGGGGGGCCACGGGAGCAGTTCTTC.